This T cell receptor beta chain was retrieved from a study of OX40 agonist ivuxolimab in advanced cancers. In the study overall: Patients in dose escalation had liver, melanoma, kidney or head and neck cancers.

Patients were ineligible given autoimmune disease history or systemic immunosuppression. Method: immunoSEQ multiplex PCR; TCRdb's copy keeps in-frame clones and lacks some. In the table there are under 85,000 clones, over 75% of which are singletons. Points from the study as a whole: CD8+ T cells (on average) carried more expanded clones than CD4+ T cells. Dosing at 0.1 to 3.0 mg/kg was accompanied by clonal expansion of CD4+ and CD8+ blood T cells by week 6.

In its sample, this clone was seen once. Its matching antigen is unknown. The material was CD4+ or CD8+ T cells sorted from blood, obtained in a trial of the OX40 agonist ivuxolimab. The sequence was obtained from an adult with an advanced solid tumor such as melanoma, head and neck, liver or kidney cancer.

CDR3 sequence: CATSRGGFETQYF. The CDR3, as DNA: TGTGCCACCAGCAGAGGAGGGTTTGAGACCCAGTACTTC. The V gene is TRBV15, the J gene TRBJ2-5; a weak D match, TRBD2 (5 bases). V shed 1 base and J shed 5 bases, with 8 bases lying between them. The germline V gene encodes CDR1 LNHNV and CDR2 YYDKDF (reference sequence). The length of the CDR3 is 13 residues.